This T cell receptor (beta chain) was sequenced for a study of shared clonotypes between healthy human individuals. For the study at large: Per donor, CD8 memory used one plate, CD8 naive used two, CD4 memory used three and CD4 naive used three.

Germline V gene sequence: CDR1 SGHNT, CDR2 YYREEE (reference sequence). The CDR3 has 14 residues. Notes on this clone: The junction does not match germline at one end; this may be a read error.

Study processing details: Owing to the provision of junction-only sequences devoid of quality scores by immunoSEQ, filtering differed. Clones were sequenced by immunoSEQ multiplex PCR, and TCRdb holds only the in-frame ones, with some missing. V, J and clone size derive from that table, while D and trimming were established from the DNA sequence. Among around 940,000 clones listed, 70% to 85% were seen once. Material for sequencing was memory CD4+ T cells sorted from blood. Subset in this sample: CD45RA-negative fraction. This rearrangement joins TRBV5-4 to TRBJ1-1; D is possibly TRBD1 (6 bases). The sequence derives from a man between 18 and 35 years old in good health. In DNA form, the CDR3 reads TGTGCCAGCGGCTTCGGGGGGCCGGCCACTGAAGCTTTCTTT. Its protein product is CASGFGGPATEAFF.